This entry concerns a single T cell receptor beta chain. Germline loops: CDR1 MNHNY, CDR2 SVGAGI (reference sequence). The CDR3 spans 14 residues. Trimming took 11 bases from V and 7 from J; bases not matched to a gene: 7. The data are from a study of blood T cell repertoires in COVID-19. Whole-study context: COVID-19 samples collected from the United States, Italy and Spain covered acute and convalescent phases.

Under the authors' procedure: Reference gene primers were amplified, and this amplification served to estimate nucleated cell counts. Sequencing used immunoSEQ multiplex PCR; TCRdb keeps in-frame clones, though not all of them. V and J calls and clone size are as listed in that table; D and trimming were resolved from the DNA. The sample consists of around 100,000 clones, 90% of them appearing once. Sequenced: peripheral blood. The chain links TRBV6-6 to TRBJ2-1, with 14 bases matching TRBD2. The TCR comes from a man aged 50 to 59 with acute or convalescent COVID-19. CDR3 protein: CAWGTSGRVNEQFF. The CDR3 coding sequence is TGTGCCTGGGGGACTAGCGGGAGAGTAAATGAGCAGTTCTTC.